Listed below are T cell receptor beta chains from one sample, sequenced in a study of shared clonotypes between healthy human individuals. Data came from immunoSEQ multiplex PCR; TCRdb stores just in-frame clones and leaves some out. Among about 1 million clones listed, around 74% were seen once. Sequenced: memory CD4+ T cells sorted from blood. The receptors stem from a young man in good health. CDR3s include the opening cysteine and the closing phenylalanine or tryptophan. A D gene is named only where the DNA matches it firmly. Part of the rows lack a size; the others show once, few, many or a class for expanded clones.

V: TRBV7-2
D: -
J: TRBJ2-5
size: -
CDR3: CASSWDLQGAQYF
DNA: TGTGCCAGCAGCTGGGACCTCCAAGGGGCCCAGTACTTC

V: TRBV27
D: -
J: TRBJ2-2
size: -
CDR3: CASSFYPIGELFF
DNA: TGTGCCAGCAGTTTTTACCCCATTGGGGAGCTGTTTTTT

V: TRBV6-6
D: TRBD1
J: TRBJ2-3
size: few
CDR3: CASSTGQGTDTQYF
DNA: TGTGCCAGCAGTACTGGACAGGGCACAGATACGCAGTATTTT

V: TRBV18
D: -
J: TRBJ1-1
size: -
CDR3: CASSPRSNTEAFF
DNA: TGTGCCAGCTCACCCAGAAGCAACACTGAAGCTTTCTTT

V: TRBV6-1
D: -
J: TRBJ1-1
size: few
CDR3: CAIRRASNTEAFF
DNA: TGTGCCATCAGAAGGGCTTCGAACACTGAAGCTTTCTTT

V: TRBV11-2
D: TRBD1
J: TRBJ2-2
size: -
CDR3: CASRRGLALTNTGELFF
DNA: TGTGCCAGCAGGAGGGGGCTAGCCCTAACGAACACCGGGGAGCTGTTTTTT

V: TRBV19
D: TRBD2
J: TRBJ2-3
size: -
CDR3: CASSLPGLAGGTRGTDTQYF
DNA: TGTGCCAGTAGTCTCCCGGGACTAGCGGGGGGCACCCGAGGCACAGATACGCAGTATTTT

V: TRBV7-6
D: -
J: TRBJ2-5
size: -
CDR3: CASSLEQETQYF
DNA: TGTGCCAGCAGCTTAGAGCAAGAGACCCAGTACTTC

V: TRBV5-4
D: -
J: TRBJ2-5
size: -
CDR3: CASSLTWGETQYF
DNA: TGTGCCAGCAGCTTGACCTGGGGGGAGACCCAGTACTTC

V: TRBV19
D: -
J: TRBJ2-3
size: -
CDR3: CASSIGWTTDTQYF
DNA: TGTGCCAGTAGTATCGGGTGGACGACAGATACGCAGTATTTT

V: TRBV10-3
D: TRBD2
J: TRBJ2-3
size: -
CDR3: CAISSNLAGGPSDTQYF
DNA: TGTGCCATCAGTTCAAACCTAGCGGGGGGGCCATCAGATACGCAGTATTTT

V: TRBV6-5
D: TRBD1
J: TRBJ1-1
size: -
CDR3: CASSLAGGDTEAFF
DNA: TGTGCCAGCAGCCTCGCAGGGGGCGACACTGAAGCTTTCTTT

V: TRBV2
D: -
J: TRBJ2-3
size: -
CDR3: CASNYGGASSTDTQYF
DNA: TGTGCCAGCAACTACGGGGGAGCGTCTAGCACAGATACGCAGTATTTT

V: TRBV5-6
D: TRBD1
J: TRBJ1-3
size: -
CDR3: CASSWGPGGTENTIYF
DNA: TGTGCCAGCAGCTGGGGGCCAGGGGGAACGGAAAACACCATATATTTT

V: TRBV10-3
D: TRBD2
J: TRBJ2-1
size: once
CDR3: CAISAQTSGNNEQFF
DNA: TGTGCCATCAGTGCGCAGACTAGCGGGAATAATGAGCAGTTCTTC

V: TRBV19
D: -
J: TRBJ2-7
size: -
CDR3: CASSGTARLREQYF
DNA: TGTGCCAGTAGTGGGACGGCCCGATTACGGGAGCAGTACTTC

V: TRBV7-2
D: TRBD1
J: TRBJ2-7
size: once
CDR3: CASSLAGGSYEQYF
DNA: TGTGCCAGCAGCTTAGCAGGGGGCAGCTACGAGCAGTACTTC